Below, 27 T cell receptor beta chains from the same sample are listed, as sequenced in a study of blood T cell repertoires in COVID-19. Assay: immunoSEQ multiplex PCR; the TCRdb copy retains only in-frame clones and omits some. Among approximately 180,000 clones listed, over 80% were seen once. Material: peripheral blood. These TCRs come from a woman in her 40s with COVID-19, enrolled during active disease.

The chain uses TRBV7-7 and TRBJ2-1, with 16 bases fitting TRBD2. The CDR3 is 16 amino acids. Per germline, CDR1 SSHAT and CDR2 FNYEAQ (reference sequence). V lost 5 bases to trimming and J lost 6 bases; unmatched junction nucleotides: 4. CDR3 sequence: CASSAGTSGGANEQFF. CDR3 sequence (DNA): TGTGCCAGCAGCGCAGGGACTAGCGGGGGGGCCAATGAGCAGTTCTTC.

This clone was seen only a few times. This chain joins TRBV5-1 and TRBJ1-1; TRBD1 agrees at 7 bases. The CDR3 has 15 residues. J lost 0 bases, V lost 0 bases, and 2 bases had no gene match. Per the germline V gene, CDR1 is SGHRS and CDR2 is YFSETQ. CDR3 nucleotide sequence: TGCGCCAGCAGCTTGGCCGGGACAGTGAACACTGAAGCTTTCTTT. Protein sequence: CASSLAGTVNTEAFF.

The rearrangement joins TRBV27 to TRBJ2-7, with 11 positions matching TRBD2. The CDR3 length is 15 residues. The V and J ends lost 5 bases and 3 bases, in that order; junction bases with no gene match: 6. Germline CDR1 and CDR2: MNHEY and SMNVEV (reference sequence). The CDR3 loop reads CASSRTGTSGYEQYF. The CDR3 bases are TGTGCCAGCAGTCGTACCGGGACTAGCGGCTACGAGCAGTACTTC.

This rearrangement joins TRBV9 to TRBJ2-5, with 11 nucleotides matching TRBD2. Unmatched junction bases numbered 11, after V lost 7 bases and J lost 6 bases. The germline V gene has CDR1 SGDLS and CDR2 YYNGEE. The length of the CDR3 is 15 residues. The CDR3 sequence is CASGTLAGGMKTQYF. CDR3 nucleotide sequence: TGTGCCAGCGGGACCTTAGCGGGAGGGATGAAGACCCAGTACTTC.

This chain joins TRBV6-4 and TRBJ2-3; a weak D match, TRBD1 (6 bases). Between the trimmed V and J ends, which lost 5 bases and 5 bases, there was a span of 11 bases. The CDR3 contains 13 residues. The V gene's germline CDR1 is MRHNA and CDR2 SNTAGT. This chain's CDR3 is CASSNEQGDTQYF. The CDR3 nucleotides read TGTGCCAGCAGTAACGAACAGGGAGATACGCAGTATTTT.

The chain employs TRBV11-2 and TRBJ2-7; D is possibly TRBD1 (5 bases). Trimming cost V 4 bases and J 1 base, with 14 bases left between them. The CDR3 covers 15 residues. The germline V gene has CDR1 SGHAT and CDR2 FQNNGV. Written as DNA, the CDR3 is TGTGCCAGCAGCTCAGTGGGGCCCGGATCCTACGAGCAGTACTTC. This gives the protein CASSSVGPGSYEQYF. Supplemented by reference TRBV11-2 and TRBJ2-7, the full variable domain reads EAGVAQSPRYKIIEKRQSVAFWCNPISGHATLYWYQQILGQGPKLLIQFQNNGVVDDSQLPKDRFSAERLKGVDSTLKIQPAKLEDSAVYLCASSSVGPGSYEQYFGPGTRLTVT.

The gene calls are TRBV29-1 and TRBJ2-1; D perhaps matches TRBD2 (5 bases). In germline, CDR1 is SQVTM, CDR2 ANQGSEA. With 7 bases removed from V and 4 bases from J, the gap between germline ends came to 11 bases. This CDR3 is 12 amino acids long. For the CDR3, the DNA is TGCAGCGCCATGGGCGGGTACAATGAGCAGTTCTTC. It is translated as CSAMGGYNEQFF.

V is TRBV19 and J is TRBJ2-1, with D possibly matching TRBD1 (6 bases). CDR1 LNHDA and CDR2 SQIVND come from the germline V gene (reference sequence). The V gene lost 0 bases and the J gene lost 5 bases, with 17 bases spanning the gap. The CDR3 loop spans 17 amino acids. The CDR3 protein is CASSIDAPGAGDNEQFF. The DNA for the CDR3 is TGTGCCAGTAGTATAGATGCCCCAGGGGCAGGGGACAATGAGCAGTTCTTC. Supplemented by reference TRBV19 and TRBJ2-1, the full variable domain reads DGGITQSPKYLFRKEGQNVTLSCEQNLNHDAMYWYRQDPGQGLRLIYYSQIVNDFQKGDIAEGYSVSREKKESFPLTVTSAQKNPTAFYLCASSIDAPGAGDNEQFFGPGTRLTVL.

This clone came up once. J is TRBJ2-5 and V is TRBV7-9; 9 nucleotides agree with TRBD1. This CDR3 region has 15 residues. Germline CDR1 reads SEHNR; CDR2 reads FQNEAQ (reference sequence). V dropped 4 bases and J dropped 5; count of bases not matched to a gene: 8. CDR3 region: CASSSTQGARETQYF. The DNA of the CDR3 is TGTGCCAGCAGCTCTACACAGGGGGCGAGGGAGACCCAGTACTTC. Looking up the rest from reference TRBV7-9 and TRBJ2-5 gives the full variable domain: DTGVSQNPRHKITKRGQNVTFRCDPISEHNRLYWYRQTLGQGPEFLTYFQNEAQLEKSRLLSDRFSAERPKGSFSTLEIQRTEQGDSAMYLCASSSTQGARETQYFGPGTRLLVL.

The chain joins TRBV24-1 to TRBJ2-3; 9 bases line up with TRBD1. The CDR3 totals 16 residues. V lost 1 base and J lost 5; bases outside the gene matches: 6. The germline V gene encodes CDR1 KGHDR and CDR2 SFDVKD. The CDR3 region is CATSDLRTGVVDTQYF. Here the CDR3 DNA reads TGTGCCACCAGTGATTTACGGACAGGGGTGGTAGATACGCAGTATTTT.

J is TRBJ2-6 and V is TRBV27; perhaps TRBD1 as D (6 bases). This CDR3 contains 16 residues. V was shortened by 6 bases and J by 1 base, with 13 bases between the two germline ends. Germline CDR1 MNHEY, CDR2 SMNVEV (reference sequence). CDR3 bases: TGTGCCAGCAGCCGGGACATCGCTTCTGGGGCCAACGTCCTGACTTTC. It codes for CASSRDIASGANVLTF.

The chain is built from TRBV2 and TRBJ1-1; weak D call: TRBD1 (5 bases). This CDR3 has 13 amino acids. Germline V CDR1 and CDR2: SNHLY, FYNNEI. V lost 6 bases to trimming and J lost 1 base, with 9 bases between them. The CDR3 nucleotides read TGTGCCAGCAGGGTCGGACAGAACACTGAAGCTTTCTTT. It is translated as CASRVGQNTEAFF.

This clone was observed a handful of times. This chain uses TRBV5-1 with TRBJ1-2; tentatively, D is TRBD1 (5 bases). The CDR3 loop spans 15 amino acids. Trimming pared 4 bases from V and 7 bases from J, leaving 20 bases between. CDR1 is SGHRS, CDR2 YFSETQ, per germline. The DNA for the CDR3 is TGCGCCAGCAGCCCGGAAGATAGGGGATGGAGTGGCTACACCTTC. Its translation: CASSPEDRGWSGYTF.

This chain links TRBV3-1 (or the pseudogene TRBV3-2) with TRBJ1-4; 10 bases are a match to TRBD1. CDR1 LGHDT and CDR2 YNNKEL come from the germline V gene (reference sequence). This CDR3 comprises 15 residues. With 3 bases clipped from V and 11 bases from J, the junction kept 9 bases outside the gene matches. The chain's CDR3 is CASSHPSDRGRKLFF. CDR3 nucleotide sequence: TGTGCCAGCAGCCACCCATCGGACAGGGGGAGGAAACTGTTTTTT.

CDR3 nucleotide sequence: TGTGCCAGCAGCGTAAGGGGAAATCAGCCCCAGCATTTT. It encodes CASSVRGNQPQHF. This rearrangement joins TRBV9 to TRBJ1-5; perhaps TRBD1 as D (5 bases). Germline-derived CDR1 and CDR2 are SGDLS and YYNGEE. The germline V and J ends were trimmed by 1 base and 4 bases, with 6 bases remaining between them. The length of the CDR3 is 13 residues.

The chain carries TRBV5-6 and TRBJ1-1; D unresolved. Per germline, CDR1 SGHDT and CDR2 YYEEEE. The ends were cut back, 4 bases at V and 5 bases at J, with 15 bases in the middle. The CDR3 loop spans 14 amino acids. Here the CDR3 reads CASSSWPPGTEAFF. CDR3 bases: TGTGCCAGCAGCAGCTGGCCCCCCGGGACTGAAGCTTTCTTT.

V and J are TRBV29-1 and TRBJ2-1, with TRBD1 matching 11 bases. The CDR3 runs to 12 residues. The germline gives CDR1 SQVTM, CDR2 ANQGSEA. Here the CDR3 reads CEGQGAWNEQFF. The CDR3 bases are TGCGAAGGACAGGGGGCTTGGAATGAGCAGTTCTTC.

Here the CDR3 DNA reads TGTGCCAGCATCATCCGGGGGGGGGAAGAGATCAACTATGGCTACACCTTC. Its translation: CASIIRGGEEINYGYTF. The rearrangement uses TRBV27 and TRBJ1-2, with D possibly being TRBD1 (5 bases). V was trimmed by 7 bases and J by 2 bases, leaving 23 bases between them. Germline assignment: CDR1 MNHEY and CDR2 SMNVEV (reference sequence). The CDR3 extends over 17 amino acids.

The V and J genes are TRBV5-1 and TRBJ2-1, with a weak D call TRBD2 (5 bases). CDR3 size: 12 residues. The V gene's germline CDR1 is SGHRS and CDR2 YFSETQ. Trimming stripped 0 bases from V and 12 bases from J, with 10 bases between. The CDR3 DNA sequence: TGCGCCAGCAGCTTGGCCGGGGTGGGGCAGTTCTTC. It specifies CASSLAGVGQFF. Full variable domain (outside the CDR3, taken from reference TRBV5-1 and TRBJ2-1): KAGVTQTPRYLIKTRGQQVTLSCSPISGHRSVSWYQQTPGQGLQFLFEYFSETQRNKGNFPGRFSGRQFSNSRSEMNVSTLELGDSALYLCASSLAGVGQFFGPGTRLTVL.

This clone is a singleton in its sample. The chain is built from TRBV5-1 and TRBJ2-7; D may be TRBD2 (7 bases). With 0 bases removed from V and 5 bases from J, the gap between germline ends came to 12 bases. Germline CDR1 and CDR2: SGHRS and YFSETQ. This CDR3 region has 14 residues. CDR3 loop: CASSLASGGHEQYF. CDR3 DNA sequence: TGCGCCAGCAGCTTGGCCTCGGGGGGCCACGAGCAGTACTTC. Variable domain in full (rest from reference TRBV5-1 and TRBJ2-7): KAGVTQTPRYLIKTRGQQVTLSCSPISGHRSVSWYQQTPGQGLQFLFEYFSETQRNKGNFPGRFSGRQFSNSRSEMNVSTLELGDSALYLCASSLASGGHEQYFGPGTRLTVT.

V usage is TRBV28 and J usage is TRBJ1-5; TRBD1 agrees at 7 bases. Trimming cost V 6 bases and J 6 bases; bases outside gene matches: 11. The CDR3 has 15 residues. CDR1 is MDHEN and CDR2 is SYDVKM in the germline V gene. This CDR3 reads CASRGQSTTGQPQHF. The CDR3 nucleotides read TGTGCCAGCAGGGGACAGAGCACCACCGGTCAGCCCCAGCATTTT.

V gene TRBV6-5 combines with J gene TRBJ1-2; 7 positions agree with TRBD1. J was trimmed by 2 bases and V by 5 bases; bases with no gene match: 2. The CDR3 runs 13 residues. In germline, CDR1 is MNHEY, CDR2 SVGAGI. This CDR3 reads CASSRRGNYGYTF. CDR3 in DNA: TGTGCCAGCAGTCGCAGGGGGAACTATGGCTACACCTTC.

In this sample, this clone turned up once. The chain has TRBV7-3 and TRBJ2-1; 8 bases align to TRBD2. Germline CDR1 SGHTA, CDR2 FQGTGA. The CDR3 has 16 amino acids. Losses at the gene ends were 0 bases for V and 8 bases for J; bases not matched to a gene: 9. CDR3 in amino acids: CASSLTGGRPGDEQFF. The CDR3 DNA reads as TGTGCCAGCAGCTTAACCGGCGGGAGGCCCGGGGATGAGCAGTTCTTC.

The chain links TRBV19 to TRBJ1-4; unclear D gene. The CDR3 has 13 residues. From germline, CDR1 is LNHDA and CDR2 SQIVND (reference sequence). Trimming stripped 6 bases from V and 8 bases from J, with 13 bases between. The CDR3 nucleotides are TGTGCCAGTAGCCCCGTGGGAGTAGAAAAACTGTTTTTT. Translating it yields CASSPVGVEKLFF.

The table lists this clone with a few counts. Here the CDR3 DNA reads TGTGCCAGCAGTAAGGGAGGGGATCAGCCCCAGCATTTT. It translates to CASSKGGDQPQHF. The gene calls are TRBV7-3 and TRBJ1-5; D possibly corresponds to TRBD1 (5 bases). Germline V gene sequence: CDR1 SGHTA, CDR2 FQGTGA. The CDR3 runs 13 residues. Trimming removed 6 bases from V and 5 bases from J, with 11 bases in between.

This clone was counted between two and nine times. The CDR3 sequence: CASSFWTGIAGELFF. For the CDR3, the DNA is TGTGCCAGCAGTTTTTGGACAGGGATTGCCGGGGAGCTGTTTTTT. The gene calls are TRBV6-5 and TRBJ2-2, with TRBD1 identical over 8 bases. Per germline, CDR1 MNHEY and CDR2 SVGAGI. The junction had 7 bases not matched to a gene; V was cut back by 4 bases and J by 6 bases. The CDR3 runs 15 residues.

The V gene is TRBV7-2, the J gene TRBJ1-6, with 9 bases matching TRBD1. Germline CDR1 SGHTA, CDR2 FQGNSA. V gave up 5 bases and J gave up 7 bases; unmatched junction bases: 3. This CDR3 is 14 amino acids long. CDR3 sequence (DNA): TGTGCCAGCAGCAGCGGGACAGGGAATTCACCCCTCCACTTT. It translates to CASSSGTGNSPLHF.